One sample yielded the 26 T cell receptor beta chains listed below, sequenced in a study of early T cells in non-severe SARS-CoV-2 infection. TCRdb analysed the 5' RACE reads with MiXCR anew, one entry per CDR3 protein. The table shows tens of thousands of distinct CDR3 sequences, with over 4.5% occurring only once. Sequenced: whole blood. Source of these receptors: an adult who was a healthcare worker with PCR-confirmed SARS-CoV-2 infection or an uninfected control (not recorded which).

The gene calls are TRBV11-3 and TRBJ2-3, with D maybe TRBD1 (5 bases). CDR3 length: 14 amino acids. Germline V gene data show CDR1 as SGHNT and CDR2 as YENEEA. The V end was cut by 1 base, the J end by 2 bases, with 7 bases between. This CDR3 reads CASSLGGFTDTQYF. As DNA, the CDR3 is TGTGCCAGCAGCTTAGGGGGCTTCACAGATACGCAGTATTTT.

This clonotype was seen a few times. This chain connects TRBV5-1 to TRBJ2-3; 8 positions match TRBD1. CDR1 and CDR2 from the germline V gene are SGHRS and YFSETQ. The ends lost 2 bases at V and 2 bases at J; junction bases unmatched: 4. The CDR3 covers 15 residues. The CDR3: CASSFRQGPTDTQYF. In DNA, the CDR3 is TGCGCCAGCAGCTTCCGACAGGGGCCCACAGATACGCAGTATTTT.

V usage is TRBV7-8 and J usage is TRBJ1-1; 9 bases are a match to TRBD1. J was trimmed by 5 bases and V by 1 base; bases with no gene match: 5. CDR3 length: 15 amino acids. Germline CDR1 is SGHVS and CDR2 is FQNEAQ. The DNA for the CDR3 is TGTGCCAGCAGCTTAGGACAGGGGGGAAGGACTGAAGCTTTCTTT. As protein: CASSLGQGGRTEAFF. Full variable domain (missing parts from reference TRBV7-8 and TRBJ1-1): GAGVSQSPRYKVAKRGQDVALRCDPISGHVSLFWYQQALGQGPEFLTYFQNEAQLDKSGLPSDRFFAERPEGSVSTLKIQRTQQEDSAVYLCASSLGQGGRTEAFFGQGTRLTVV.

This clonotype was counted a single time. CDR3 DNA sequence: TGTGCCAGCAGTTTTGCGCAGACGAATCAGCCCCAGCATTTT. Translating it yields CASSFAQTNQPQHF. J is TRBJ1-5 and V is TRBV28; D remains unclear. V gave up 3 bases and J gave up 4 bases, with 10 bases separating them. Germline V gene sequence: CDR1 MDHEN, CDR2 SYDVKM. CDR3 length: 14 residues.

The chain is built from TRBV7-3 and TRBJ2-1; a possible D gene is TRBD2 (7 bases). The CDR3 extends over 16 amino acids. Per germline, CDR1 SGHTA and CDR2 FQGTGA. Deletions cut 1 base from V and 6 bases from J, with 16 bases between. The CDR3 bases are TGTGCCAGCAGCTTAAATGGGGGGGCCTTAGCCAATGAGCAGTTCTTC. Translated, it gives CASSLNGGALANEQFF.

This clonotype turned up a few times. The chain links TRBV29-1 to TRBJ2-3; TRBD2 agrees at 9 bases. The germline gives CDR1 SQVTM, CDR2 ANQGSEA. V shed 6 bases and J 5 bases; nucleotides not matched to a gene: 12. The CDR3 has 15 residues. CDR3 nucleotide sequence: TGCAGCGTCGCCCGGCGGGGGGGGCAAGTAGATACGCAGTATTTT. Translated: CSVARRGGQVDTQYF.

Worth noting for this clonotype: The junction differs from germline at one of its ends, possibly a read error. The rearrangement uses TRBV11-2 and TRBJ2-6, with D uncertain. The CDR3 has 16 residues. CDR1 SGHAT and CDR2 FQNNGV come from the germline V gene. In nucleotides, the CDR3 is TGTGCCAGCAGCATTTCAGATCTCTCTGGGACCAACGTCCTGACTTTC. As protein: CASSISDLSGTNVLTF. The entire variable domain, with the rest obtained from reference TRBV11-2 and TRBJ2-6, is as follows: EAGVAQSPRYKIIEKRQSVAFWCNPISGHATLYWYQQILGQGPKLLIQFQNNGVVDDSQLPKDRFSAERLKGVDSTLKIQPAKLEDSAVYLCASSISDLSGTNVLTFGAGSRLTVL.

This clonotype has at least ten counts. The V and J genes are TRBV6-1 and TRBJ2-7; either TRBD1 or TRBD2 may fit D (5 bases each). Trimming pared 4 bases from V and 1 base from J, leaving 14 bases between. Germline V gene data show CDR1 as MNHNS and CDR2 as SASEGT. The CDR3 has 15 residues. In DNA form, the CDR3 reads TGTGCCAGCAGTGCCTCCGGGACCGCTTCCTACGAGCAGTACTTC. This encodes CASSASGTASYEQYF.

The table lists this clonotype with a few counts. The rearrangement links TRBV4-1 to TRBJ2-1; tentatively, D is TRBD1 or TRBD2 (6 bases each). This CDR3 spans 14 amino acids. The V end lost 2 bases, the J end lost 15 bases, and 20 bases lay between the germline ends. In germline, CDR1 is MGHRA, CDR2 YSYEKL. The CDR3 sequence: CASSQPGGRRLLFF. CDR3 nucleotide sequence: TGCGCCAGCAGCCAACCTGGGGGGCGGCGACTATTGTTCTTC.

This clonotype was seen ten or more times. One end of the junction is discordant with germline, which a read error may explain. The rearrangement uses TRBV6-2 or TRBV6-3 and TRBJ2-1; D might be TRBD2 (5 bases). The germline V gene encodes CDR1 MNHEY and CDR2 SVGEGT. The length of the CDR3 is 9 residues. The CDR3 reads CASGTKTTF. The CDR3 DNA reads as TGTGCCAGCGGTACAAAGACTACCTTC.

This clonotype has at least ten counts. This chain joins TRBV7-9 and TRBJ2-3, with TRBD2 matching over 9 bases. Germline V gene data show CDR1 as SEHNR and CDR2 as FQNEAQ (reference sequence). The V segment lost 5 bases and the J segment 5 bases; nucleotides outside the gene matches: 5. The CDR3 extends over 14 amino acids. The CDR3 is CASSGGLAVDTQYF. As DNA, the CDR3 is TGTGCCAGCAGCGGGGGACTAGCCGTAGATACGCAGTATTTT.

This clonotype was recorded at least ten times. The chain is built from TRBV19 and TRBJ1-2, with 11 nucleotides matching TRBD1. The CDR3 is made up of 16 amino acids. J was trimmed by 8 bases and V by 4 bases; bases with no gene match: 12. Germline V gene data show CDR1 as LNHDA and CDR2 as SQIVND (reference sequence). The CDR3 DNA reads as TGTGCCAGTAGTAGACGGACAGGGGGCGTGAATACGGGCTACACCTTC. Translated: CASSRRTGGVNTGYTF.

This clonotype was recorded many times. The genes are TRBV6-6 and TRBJ2-2, with 9 bases that match TRBD1. Looked up from germline, CDR1 is MNHNY and CDR2 is SVGAGI (reference sequence). CDR3 length equals 13 residues. J lost 0 bases, V lost 11 bases, and 1 base had no gene match. DNA of the CDR3: TGTGCCCACAGGGGGCCGAACACCGGGGAGCTGTTTTTT. Translation: CAHRGPNTGELFF.

This clonotype was recorded at least ten times. V gene TRBV6-5 combines with J gene TRBJ2-7; 14 bases line up with TRBD2. CDR3 length: 15 residues. Germline V gives CDR1 MNHEY, CDR2 SVGAGI. J was trimmed by 5 bases and V by 2 bases; bases with no gene match: 2. The CDR3 protein is CASSYGTSGRHEQYF. In DNA form, the CDR3 reads TGTGCCAGCAGTTACGGGACTAGCGGGAGACACGAGCAGTACTTC.

This clonotype occurred a few times. The chain couples TRBV6-5 to TRBJ1-2; TRBD1 aligns across 7 bases. Germline V gene sequence: CDR1 MNHEY, CDR2 SVGAGI. V lost 2 bases and J lost 4; bases outside the gene matches: 7. The CDR3 loop spans 15 amino acids. The DNA for the CDR3 is TGTGCCAGCAGTTACGTGGCAGGGGGGAGCTATGGCTACACCTTC. Translation: CASSYVAGGSYGYTF.

This clonotype showed up many times. The rearrangement uses TRBV11-2 and TRBJ2-1; 10 bases align to TRBD1. This CDR3 contains 16 residues. Per the germline V gene, CDR1 is SGHAT and CDR2 is FQNNGV. J lost 0 bases, V lost 1 base, and 0 bases had no gene match. The chain's CDR3 is CASSLGTGGSYNEQFF. CDR3 coding DNA: TGTGCCAGCAGCTTAGGGACAGGGGGCTCCTACAATGAGCAGTTCTTC. The full variable domain, with the rest looked up from reference TRBV11-2 and TRBJ2-1, is EAGVAQSPRYKIIEKRQSVAFWCNPISGHATLYWYQQILGQGPKLLIQFQNNGVVDDSQLPKDRFSAERLKGVDSTLKIQPAKLEDSAVYLCASSLGTGGSYNEQFFGPGTRLTVL.

In its sample, this clonotype ranks as medium-sized. The chain couples TRBV11-2 to TRBJ1-6; D is perhaps TRBD1 (5 bases). The germline CDR1 and CDR2 sequences are SGHAT and FQNNGV. Trimming pared 1 base from V and 12 bases from J, leaving 13 bases between. CDR3 size: 14 residues. The DNA for the CDR3 is TGTGCCAGCAGCTTAGGGGACGGAGGCGAACCCCTCCACTTT. Translated: CASSLGDGGEPLHF.

In this sample, this clonotype turned up many times. This chain uses TRBV5-1 with TRBJ2-1; D ambiguous. This CDR3 spans 13 amino acids. The germline V and J ends were trimmed by 4 bases and 2 bases, with 7 bases remaining between them. Germline loops: CDR1 SGHRS, CDR2 YFSETQ. The CDR3 protein is CASSTGPYNEQFF. Here the CDR3 DNA reads TGCGCCAGCAGCACGGGTCCCTACAATGAGCAGTTCTTC.

This clonotype was counted ten times or more. The rearrangement uses TRBV7-6 and TRBJ1-1; the D is unclear. Germline V gene sequence: CDR1 SGHVS, CDR2 FNYEAQ. The V end was cut by 3 bases, the J end by 2 bases, with 7 bases between. The CDR3 is made up of 13 amino acids. The CDR3, as DNA: TGTGCCAGCAGCTTTTCAGGAAACACTGAAGCTTTCTTT. It codes for CASSFSGNTEAFF.

This clonotype was recorded at least ten times. The chain uses TRBV9 and TRBJ2-6; unclear D gene. The CDR3 is made up of 14 amino acids. CDR1 is SGDLS, CDR2 YYNGEE, per germline. The V end lost 0 bases, the J end lost 4 bases, and 5 bases lay between the germline ends. In nucleotides, the CDR3 is TGTGCCAGCAGCGTAGCTTTCGGGGCCAACGTCCTGACTTTC. It yields the protein CASSVAFGANVLTF.

The sample holds a few counts of this clonotype. The chain carries TRBV9 and TRBJ2-2, with D possibly TRBD1 on 6 matching bases. CDR1 is SGDLS and CDR2 is YYNGEE in the germline V gene. The V end was cut by 3 bases, the J end by 6 bases, with 18 bases between. The CDR3 spans 16 residues. As DNA, the CDR3 is TGTGCCAGCAGCGCTCTCCCCGGCAGGGGTGCCGGGGAGCTGTTTTTT. Residues: CASSALPGRGAGELFF.

This clonotype has ten or more counts. Germline is not matched at one junction end, which may reflect a read error. CDR3 in amino acids: CASRLDISYEQYF. DNA for the CDR3: TGTGCCAGCAGGTTGGATATCTCCTACGAGCAGTACTTC. V and J are TRBV5-4 and TRBJ2-7; no clear D gene. CDR3 length: 13 residues. Germline V lookup: CDR1 SGHNT, CDR2 YYREEE (reference sequence). Based on the CDR3 plus reference TRBV5-4 and TRBJ2-7, the full variable domain is ETGVTQSPTHLIKTRGQQVTLRCSSQSGHNTVSWYQQALGQGPQFIFQYYREEENGRGNFPPRFSGLQFPNYSSELNVNALELDDSALYLCASRLDISYEQYFGPGTRLTVT.

This clonotype occurred many times. This chain uses TRBV5-8 with TRBJ2-7; D is uncertain. This CDR3 spans 14 amino acids. Trimming pared 0 bases from V and 2 bases from J, leaving 9 bases between. Germline CDR1 reads SGHTS; CDR2 reads YDEGEE. CDR3 nucleotides: TGTGCCAGCAGCTTGGAGGACGGGCCCTACGAGCAGTACTTC. This gives the protein CASSLEDGPYEQYF.

The chain employs TRBV14 and TRBJ1-4; 8 bases fit TRBD1. The germline gives CDR1 SGHDN, CDR2 FVKESK. The J segment lost 7 bases and the V segment lost 5 bases, leaving 6 bases of the junction unmatched. CDR3 length equals 14 residues. The chain's CDR3 is CASSKQGESEKLFF. The CDR3 DNA sequence: TGTGCCAGCAGCAAACAGGGGGAGAGTGAAAAACTGTTTTTT.

This clonotype was counted between two and nine times. The chain is built from TRBV5-1 and TRBJ2-7; TRBD1 matches 8 bases. The V gene's germline CDR1 is SGHRS and CDR2 YFSETQ. Trimming removed 0 bases from V and 2 bases from J; junction bases left unmatched: 4. The CDR3 is 15 residues long. CDR3 region: CASSLGTTGAYEQYF. CDR3 in DNA: TGCGCCAGCAGCTTGGGAACGACAGGGGCCTACGAGCAGTACTTC.

The sample holds many counts of this clonotype. The chain uses TRBV20-1 and TRBJ1-2; 12 nucleotides line up with TRBD1. V lost 5 bases to trimming and J lost 4 bases; unmatched junction nucleotides: 5. This CDR3 comprises 14 residues. Germline V gives CDR1 DFQATT, CDR2 SNEGSKA (reference sequence). The CDR3 reads CSAPGTGGGYGYTF. The DNA for the CDR3 is TGCAGTGCTCCCGGGACAGGGGGCGGCTATGGCTACACCTTC.